What follows describes a single T cell receptor (beta chain). In TCRdb, the RT-PCR reads were re-called with MiXCR into one record per CDR3 protein. The data show around 2,000 distinct CDR3 sequences, around 33% seen once. This entry is derived from a study of yellow fever vaccine responses in identical twins. V lost 5 bases and J lost 3, with 11 bases in between. This CDR3 has 14 amino acids. Germline V lookup: CDR1 SGHAT, CDR2 FQDESV (reference sequence). Sequencing was performed on T cells from blood (PBMCs), unsorted or a sorted subset (not recorded which), taken before or after yellow fever vaccination (not recorded which). The clonotype comes from a woman between 18 and 29 years old who received the yellow fever vaccine. This chain joins TRBV11-1 and TRBJ2-1, with D hard to call. This chain's CDR3 is CASSPRSFYNEQFF. The CDR3 coding sequence is TGTGCCAGCAGCCCCAGATCCTTCTACAATGAGCAGTTCTTC.